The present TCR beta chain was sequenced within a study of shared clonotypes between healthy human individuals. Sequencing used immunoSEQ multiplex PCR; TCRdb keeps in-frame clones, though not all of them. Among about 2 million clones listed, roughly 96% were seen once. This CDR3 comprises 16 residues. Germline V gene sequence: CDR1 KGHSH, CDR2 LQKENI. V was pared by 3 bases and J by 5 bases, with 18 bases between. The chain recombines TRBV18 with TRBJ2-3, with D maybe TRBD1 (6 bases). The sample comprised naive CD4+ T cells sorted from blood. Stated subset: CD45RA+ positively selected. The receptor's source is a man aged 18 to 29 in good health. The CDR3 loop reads CASSPSQGAYGDTQYF. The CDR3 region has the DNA TGTGCCAGCTCACCCTCACAGGGTGCTTATGGAGATACGCAGTATTTT.